Listed here is a single T cell receptor (beta chain). This sample was taken from a study of blood T cell repertoires in COVID-19. Study overall: Samples taken during acute and convalescent COVID-19 were collected in the United States, Italy and Spain. T cells, B-cell-depleted T cells, or PBMCs supplied cDNA or gDNA.

Authors' methods: Estimation of nucleated cell counts relied on the amplification of reference gene primers. The data were produced by immunoSEQ multiplex PCR, yet TCRdb's version contains in-frame clones alone and is incomplete. V and J calls and clone size come straight from that table; D and trimming were deduced from the DNA. The sample has about 110,000 clones; about 90% are singletons. The material sequenced was peripheral blood. This sequence was found in a human donor in a cohort sampled during active COVID-19.

CDR3 sequence reads: CASSPRITGTGLYNEQFF. The CDR3 nucleotides read TGTGCCAGCAGTCCGCGTATCACCGGGACAGGGCTATACAATGAGCAGTTCTTC. The J gene is TRBJ2-1, the V gene TRBV27; 9 bases match TRBD1. J lost 4 bases, V lost 5 bases, and 15 bases had no gene match. Germline CDR1 is MNHEY and CDR2 is SMNVEV (reference sequence). The CDR3 totals 18 residues.